This is a list of T cell receptor beta chains from one sample in a study of regulatory T cells in long-lasting Graves disease. Each CDR3 protein gets one entry after TCRdb re-called the multiplex PCR reads with MiXCR. The sample yields around 340,000 distinct CDR3 sequences, less than 20% seen once. Sequencing was performed on peripheral blood mononuclear cells (PBMCs), taken when the disease was refractory, from a patient treated with antithyroid drugs. Source of these receptors: a female donor with Graves disease. Both conserved end residues are trimmed from each CDR3.

V	J	CDR3
TRBV12-3/TRBV12-4	TRBJ2-6	ASSLKGHGANVLT
TRBV14	TRBJ2-5	ASSQDLGGKETQY
TRBV12-3/TRBV12-4	TRBJ1-5	ASSRMDNQPQH
TRBV4-3	TRBJ1-4	ASSQDVPGGTNEKLF
TRBV20-1	TRBJ2-6	SAMRFGGANVLT
TRBV7-3	TRBJ1-1	ASSQTRNTEAF
TRBV20-1	TRBJ1-5	SAGYQPQH
TRBV19	TRBJ1-5	ASSIGTGVGQPQH
TRBV20-1	TRBJ2-7	SATLNRGLPYEQY
TRBV6-2/TRBV6-3	TRBJ2-5	ASSYVQGVSETQY
TRBV12-3/TRBV12-4	TRBJ2-2	ASSPWVSGNTGELF
TRBV3-1	TRBJ2-6	ASSQYFSGANVLT
TRBV7-9	TRBJ2-5	ASSLSGGPQETQY
TRBV2	TRBJ2-1	ASSEFGGQLRNEQF
TRBV9	TRBJ2-4	ASSVETIGPHIQY
TRBV4-1	TRBJ1-2	ASSQAGPLRGYT
TRBV10-3	TRBJ2-7	AIRDREAYEQY
TRBV9	TRBJ1-1	ASSREGQGEAF
TRBV19	TRBJ2-7	ASNQQGLTYEQY
TRBV28	TRBJ2-7	VSRLGQGLSEQY
TRBV19	TRBJ2-6	ASSSLWSVSSGANVLT
TRBV3-1	TRBJ2-6	ASSQEGSSSYNVLT
TRBV7-9	TRBJ2-7	ASSLDQGTEQY
TRBV7-2	TRBJ1-2	ASSLPPTSNYGYT
TRBV3-1	TRBJ2-7	ASSQGWQRDEQY
TRBV3-1	TRBJ1-6	ASRRGSDSPLH
TRBV29-1	TRBJ1-1	SAPNGENTEAF
TRBV9	TRBJ1-1	ASSVLAGLMNTEAF
TRBV7-6	TRBJ2-2	ASSLARHTGELF
TRBV9	TRBJ2-7	ASSVGITGGYEQY
TRBV12-3/TRBV12-4	TRBJ2-7	ASSLVGASGTGAYEQY
TRBV12-3/TRBV12-4	TRBJ2-7	ASSPPWGPPYEQY
TRBV6-2/TRBV6-3	TRBJ1-5	ASSSLGQGRPQPQH
TRBV2	TRBJ1-5	ASNRGVSNQPQH
TRBV7-9	TRBJ2-7	ASSLVFGTGPYEQY
TRBV15	TRBJ1-2	ATSTTGWIYGYT
TRBV2	TRBJ2-7	ASKESPSYEQY
TRBV11-2	TRBJ1-6	ASSLTLSSYNSPLH
TRBV19	TRBJ2-5	ASSKWTDQETQY
TRBV19	TRBJ2-1	ASRSLDSPTYNEQF
TRBV18	TRBJ2-5	ASSPISTGTQY
TRBV6-2/TRBV6-3	TRBJ1-1	ASSYTRKTEAF
TRBV5-4	TRBJ1-1	ASMGMAHTEAF
TRBV6-2/TRBV6-3	TRBJ2-2	ASSESGHLTGELF
TRBV5-5	TRBJ1-4	ASTRSGLQATNEKLF
TRBV6-1	TRBJ2-7	ATRQGLYEQY
TRBV12-3/TRBV12-4	TRBJ2-3	ASSFDLTDTQY
TRBV20-1	TRBJ1-6	SATRTGANSPLH
TRBV10-2	TRBJ2-7	ASSGTSGVPYEQY
TRBV5-1	TRBJ1-2	ASSSGDTLPYGYT
TRBV20-1	TRBJ2-5	SAKEGALETQY
TRBV10-3	TRBJ1-5	AISEVGNQPQH
TRBV29-1	TRBJ1-1	SVGLGSLEAF
TRBV4-2	TRBJ1-1	ASSQVAGNTEAF
TRBV7-9	TRBJ1-4	ASSQTLSGANEKLF